This is a list of T cell receptor beta chains from one sample in a study of technical replicates of blood from several donors. The repertoire was sequenced with immunoSEQ multiplex PCR; TCRdb's copy has only in-frame clones and lacks some. The sample holds roughly 70,000 clones, nearly 98% seen once. Sequences were obtained from T cells isolated from PBMCs. These receptors all stem from a human donor in good health. The CDR3 runs from the conserved cysteine through the conserved F or W. D genes are given only for firm matches. The size entry is marked missing in some rows and otherwise reads once, few, many or a size class.

TRBD1	.	TRBV7-6	TRBJ2-7	TGTGCCAGCAGCCGAACAGGGGGCCGGAACGAGCAGTACTTC	CASSRTGGRNEQYF
.	.	TRBV5-1	TRBJ2-2	TGCGCCAGCAGCCCCCGAGGCAGGGGGGACACCGGGGAGCTGTTTTTT	CASSPRGRGDTGELFF
.	.	TRBV9	TRBJ2-7	TGTGCCAGCAGCGTAGATATGGGGGGAGCCTGGCCCTACGAGCAGTACTTC	CASSVDMGGAWPYEQYF
TRBD1	.	TRBV7-9	TRBJ2-7	TGTGCCAGCAGCAAGGGACAGGGAACCTACGAGCAGTACTTC	CASSKGQGTYEQYF
.	once	TRBV6-5	TRBJ2-7	TGTGCCAGCAGTAAACGTAGCCTAAGTCAATACGAGCAGTACTTC	CASSKRSLSQYEQYF
.	.	TRBV30	TRBJ1-5	TGTGCCTGGAGTAAGAGGAATGATCAGCCCCAGCATTTT	CAWSKRNDQPQHF
.	.	TRBV28	TRBJ1-3	TGTGCTGCGGGACCGACCAACTCTGGAAACACCATATATTTT	CAAGPTNSGNTIYF
.	.	TRBV6-5	TRBJ1-5	TGTGCCAGCAGTTTTTCTGCGGGCAATCAGCCCCAGCATTTT	CASSFSAGNQPQHF
.	.	TRBV5-4	TRBJ2-7	TGTGCCAGCAGCTTGGGGCTAGGGGACGAGCAGTACTTC	CASSLGLGDEQYF
TRBD1	.	TRBV13	TRBJ2-7	TGTGCCAGCAGAAAGGGACAGGGATACGAGCAGTACTTC	CASRKGQGYEQYF
.	.	TRBV2	TRBJ1-5	TGTGCCAGCCGGACAGAGTATAGCAATCAGCCCCAGCATTTT	CASRTEYSNQPQHF
.	.	TRBV6-1	TRBJ1-5	TGTGCCAGCAGTGATTCGGGATCCCAGCCCCAGCATTTT	CASSDSGSQPQHF
TRBD1	.	TRBV28	TRBJ1-5	TGTGCCAGTTATACCGGGACAGGGATCGTCCAGCCCCAGCATTTT	CASYTGTGIVQPQHF
TRBD2	once	TRBV27	TRBJ2-6	TGTGCCAGCAGTAGATGGGAGGGAGAATCTGGGGCCAACGTCCTGACTTTC	CASSRWEGESGANVLTF
TRBD2	.	TRBV7-2	TRBJ2-7	TGTGCCAGCAACGGACTAGCGGGAGGCCACGAGCAGTACTTC	CASNGLAGGHEQYF
.	.	TRBV5-6	TRBJ1-4	TGTGCCAGCAGCTTGCTCTCGACAGGCGGTTTCGAAAAACTGTTTTTT	CASSLLSTGGFEKLFF
.	.	TRBV9	TRBJ2-7	TGTGCCAGCAGCACCGGGACTTCCTCCTACGAGCAGTACTTC	CASSTGTSSYEQYF
TRBD2	.	TRBV4-3	TRBJ2-2	TGCGCCAGCAGCGCTCCCCTTAGCGGGAGCAACACCGGGGAGCTGTTTTTT	CASSAPLSGSNTGELFF
.	.	TRBV6-1	TRBJ1-5	TGTGCCAGCAGTGCGGGGGAGTGGGGGCCCCAGCATTTT	CASSAGEWGPQHF
TRBD2	.	TRBV30	TRBJ2-1	TGTGCCTGGAGTCTGCGACTAGCGGGCGCATACAATGAGCAGTTCTTC	CAWSLRLAGAYNEQFF
TRBD1	.	TRBV6-5	TRBJ1-2	TGTGCCAGCAGCGACTCACAGGGGGTAGGCTATGGCTACACCTTC	CASSDSQGVGYGYTF
TRBD2	.	TRBV4-1	TRBJ2-3	TGCGCCAGCAGCCAAGAGATACTAGCGGGAGGGGATACGCAGTATTTT	CASSQEILAGGDTQYF
.	.	TRBV27	TRBJ1-5	TGTGCCAGCAGTTTAGAGGACCCAGGGAGCAATCAGCCCCAGCATTTT	CASSLEDPGSNQPQHF
TRBD2	.	TRBV19	TRBJ2-7	TGTGCCAGTAGTATAATATCGACTAGCGGCACCACCTACGAGCAGTACTTC	CASSIISTSGTTYEQYF
.	.	TRBV9	TRBJ1-1	TGTGCCAGCGGGAGGGGGAACACTGAAGCTTTCTTT	CASGRGNTEAFF
TRBD1	.	TRBV5-1	TRBJ2-7	TGCGCCAGCAGCTTGGTATTTGGGACAGGGGTAAACGAGCAGTACTTC	CASSLVFGTGVNEQYF
TRBD2	.	TRBV9	TRBJ2-5	TGTGCCAGCACTAGAGCGGGAGGGTATGAGACCCAGTACTTC	CASTRAGGYETQYF
.	.	TRBV6-5	TRBJ1-2	TGTGCCAGCAGTCCCGCGGGCAGGAATTCTGGCTACACCTTC	CASSPAGRNSGYTF